This paragraph covers one T cell receptor beta chain sequence. The sample is drawn from a study of T cells in Graves' hyperthyroidism and ophthalmopathy. Germline CDR1 is KGHSH and CDR2 is LQKENI. After removal of 4 bases from V and 6 bases from J, the junction contained 1 base not matched to a gene. This CDR3 contains 13 residues. Amplification targeted TCR beta CDR3 regions from RNA transcripts. Researchers ran a first-round RT-PCR on the TCR CDR3 using the HTBI primer set. TCRdb reanalysed the multiplex PCR reads using MiXCR and keeps one entry per CDR3 protein. The data contain more than 350,000 distinct CDR3 sequences, approximately 17% of them seen just once; the ten biggest clones take up around a third.

The source of this sequence is a woman aged 25 to 39 with Graves' hyperthyroidism that later progressed to Graves' ophthalmopathy. The specimen was blood. This chain connects TRBV18 to TRBJ2-1; 9 bases line up with TRBD2. CDR3 loop: CASSQTSGNEQFF. DNA of the CDR3: TGTGCCAGCTCACAGACTAGCGGCAATGAGCAGTTCTTC. Drawing the rest from reference TRBV18 and TRBJ2-1, the complete variable domain is NAGVMQNPRHLVRRRGQEARLRCSPMKGHSHVYWYRQLPEEGLKFMVYLQKENIIDESGMPKERFSAEFPKEGPSILRIQQVVRGDSAAYFCASSQTSGNEQFFGPGTRLTVL.